These 20 T cell receptor beta chains share one sample of origin, sequenced in a study of blood T cell repertoires in COVID-19. Generated by immunoSEQ multiplex PCR, the TCRdb table keeps only in-frame clones and is missing some. The sample shows 170,000 or so clones, about 83% of them seen only once. The sequenced sample consisted of peripheral blood. The receptors shown here come from a woman aged 18-35 years who had recovered from COVID-19.

The chain joins TRBV5-4 to TRBJ1-1; D perhaps matches TRBD1 (5 bases). The CDR3 totals 14 residues. The V end was cut by 10 bases, the J end by 2 bases, with 18 bases between. The V gene's germline CDR1 is SGHNT and CDR2 YYREEE (reference sequence). In DNA, the CDR3 is TGTGCCTCTCGGTTGGGGGGAGGCAACACTGAAGCTTTCTTT. Translation: CASRLGGGNTEAFF. The whole variable domain, filled in from reference TRBV5-4 and TRBJ1-1, reads ETGVTQSPTHLIKTRGQQVTLRCSSQSGHNTVSWYQQALGQGPQFIFQYYREEENGRGNFPPRFSGLQFPNYSSELNVNALELDDSALYLCASRLGGGNTEAFFGQGTRLTVV.

The rearrangement uses TRBV19 and TRBJ1-1, with TRBD1 as a possible D gene (5 bases). V lost 5 bases, J lost 3 bases, and 10 bases lay in between. Germline V gene data show CDR1 as LNHDA and CDR2 as SQIVND (reference sequence). This CDR3 spans 13 amino acids. CDR3 nucleotides: TGTGCCAGTAGTTTCGGGGGGTACACTGAAGCTTTCTTT. This sequence encodes CASSFGGYTEAFF.

The chain employs TRBV4-3 and TRBJ1-2; possibly TRBD1 for D (5 bases). This CDR3 spans 16 amino acids. CDR1 is LGHNA, CDR2 YSLEER, per germline. Trimming took 0 bases from V and 2 from J, leaving 13 bases between them. The CDR3 nucleotides are TGCGCCAGCAGCCAAGATTTCAGGGTCAACAACTATGGCTACACCTTC. It yields the protein CASSQDFRVNNYGYTF.

This chain joins TRBV7-6 and TRBJ2-7; possibly TRBD1 for D (5 bases). Trimming removed 2 bases at V and 6 bases at J, with 14 bases between. The CDR3 has 14 residues. CDR1 and CDR2 (germline): SGHVS, FNYEAQ. The CDR3 DNA reads as TGTGCCAGCAGCTTACGAACAGGTCATGCCGAGCAGTACGTC. Translated: CASSLRTGHAEQYV.

The chain carries TRBV9 and TRBJ2-6; D may be TRBD1 (6 bases). CDR1 SGDLS and CDR2 YYNGEE come from the germline V gene. This CDR3 has 16 amino acids. V was pared by 5 bases and J by 4 bases, with 16 bases between. CDR3 DNA: TGTGCCAGCAGGCCTAGCAGGGGACCAGGGGCCAACGTCCTGACTTTC. The encoded protein is CASRPSRGPGANVLTF.

This clone occurred once. This chain uses TRBV6-5 with TRBJ2-3; D is undetermined. This CDR3 contains 14 residues. Germline V gene data show CDR1 as MNHEY and CDR2 as SVGAGI. V lost 2 bases and J 4 bases, leaving 10 bases between the germline ends. CDR3 coding DNA: TGTGCCAGCAGTTACGGGCACCACCCAGATACGCAGTATTTT. It specifies CASSYGHHPDTQYF.

This clone was detected only a few times. The chain uses TRBV12-3 or TRBV12-4 and TRBJ1-2; 7 bases line up with TRBD1. The trim removed 2 bases at V and 8 bases at J, leaving 5 bases unmatched. There are 13 residues in the CDR3. The CDR3 loop is CASSLSGGSGYTF. The DNA for the CDR3 is TGTGCCAGCAGTTTATCAGGGGGATCCGGCTACACCTTC.

J is TRBJ1-2 and V is TRBV5-1; 8 bases align to TRBD1. The germline CDR1 and CDR2 sequences are SGHRS and YFSETQ. This CDR3 is 13 amino acids long. After removal of 7 bases from V and 3 bases from J, the junction contained 5 bases not matched to a gene. CDR3 region: CASSKTGDYGYTF. In DNA, the CDR3 is TGCGCCAGCTCCAAGACAGGGGACTATGGCTACACCTTC.

The chain combines TRBV18 with TRBJ2-1; tentative D call: TRBD2 (6 bases). The ends were cut back, 4 bases at V and 8 bases at J, with 12 bases in the middle. CDR3 length equals 13 residues. CDR1 is KGHSH and CDR2 is LQKENI in the germline V gene. The CDR3 reads CASSLAGGDEQFF. In nucleotides, the CDR3 is TGTGCCAGCTCACTCGCCGGAGGGGATGAGCAGTTCTTC.

In this sample, this clone turned up once. This chain's CDR3 is CATTQGSHTEAFF. The CDR3 coding sequence is TGTGCCACCACCCAGGGTAGTCACACTGAAGCTTTCTTT. The rearrangement joins TRBV24-1 to TRBJ1-1; D may be TRBD1 (5 bases). In germline, CDR1 is KGHDR, CDR2 SFDVKD. The CDR3 loop spans 13 amino acids. Trimming cost V 8 bases and J 3 bases, with 12 bases left between them.

Only one count was recorded for this clone. CDR3 in DNA: TGTGCCAGTAGTTTCGGGACTAGCGGGGGGGGTAACACCGGGGAGCTGTTTTTT. Translation: CASSFGTSGGGNTGELFF. V and J are TRBV19 and TRBJ2-2; 16 bases agree with TRBD2. With V trimmed by 5 bases and J by 2 bases, 5 bases remained unmatched. Germline CDR1 LNHDA, CDR2 SQIVND (reference sequence). The CDR3 sequence is 18 residues long.

The chain joins TRBV2 to TRBJ1-2; maybe TRBD1 (6 bases). CDR1 is SNHLY and CDR2 is FYNNEI in the germline V gene. Trimming left V 8 bases short and J 5 bases short, with 12 bases between. The CDR3 loop spans 12 amino acids. CDR3 protein: CASPGVRYGYTF. CDR3 DNA sequence: TGTGCCAGCCCAGGGGTTCGGTATGGCTACACCTTC.

The rearrangement uses TRBV6-4 and TRBJ2-7; D is ambiguous. Trimming removed 0 bases at V and 0 bases at J, with 12 bases between. The CDR3 consists of 16 residues. Germline V gives CDR1 MRHNA, CDR2 SNTAGT. The CDR3 coding sequence is TGTGCCAGCAGTGACTCTAAACAGTATAGCTCCTACGAGCAGTACGTC. Encoded protein: CASSDSKQYSSYEQYV.

This clone was found once. J is TRBJ2-6 and V is TRBV4-2; D is possibly TRBD1 (5 bases). CDR1 and CDR2 from the germline V gene are LGHNA and YNFKEQ. V was clipped by 0 bases and J by 0 bases, with 6 bases between them. This CDR3 comprises 16 residues. CDR3 protein: CASSQEDSSGANVLTF. The CDR3 DNA is TGTGCCAGCAGCCAAGAAGACAGCTCTGGGGCCAACGTCCTGACTTTC.

This clone was seen just once. The chain employs TRBV5-1 and TRBJ2-6; maybe TRBD1 (5 bases). Trimming removed 4 bases at V and 0 bases at J, with 11 bases between. The CDR3 has 16 residues. Germline V lookup: CDR1 SGHRS, CDR2 YFSETQ. The CDR3: CASSTGPTSGANVLTF. In nucleotides, the CDR3 is TGCGCCAGCAGCACAGGACCGACCTCTGGGGCCAACGTCCTGACTTTC.

This clone was recorded only once. The chain combines TRBV7-9 with TRBJ1-5; TRBD1 matches at 9 bases. With V trimmed by 5 bases and J by 4 bases, 6 bases remained unmatched. Germline loops: CDR1 SEHNR, CDR2 FQNEAQ (reference sequence). This CDR3 spans 15 amino acids. CDR3 sequence (DNA): TGTGCCAGCAGCGAGGGACAGGGCAATAATCAGCCCCAGCATTTT. As protein: CASSEGQGNNQPQHF.

CDR3 loop: CARKITGTRDNEQFF. In DNA, the CDR3 is TGTGCCAGAAAAATAACCGGGACTAGAGACAATGAGCAGTTCTTC. The chain recombines TRBV2 with TRBJ2-1; 8 nucleotides match TRBD2. The germline V gene encodes CDR1 SNHLY and CDR2 FYNNEI. V gave up 9 bases and J gave up 5 bases; unmatched junction bases: 12. CDR3 length equals 15 residues.

This chain connects TRBV27 to TRBJ1-2; D unclear. V was shortened by 6 bases and J by 4 bases, with 15 bases between the two germline ends. This CDR3 comprises 14 residues. Per the germline V gene, CDR1 is MNHEY and CDR2 is SMNVEV (reference sequence). CDR3 coding DNA: TGTGCCAGCAGAGCCCGCATCCAAGTCTATGGCTACACCTTC. It yields the protein CASRARIQVYGYTF.

The chain recombines TRBV5-6 with TRBJ2-7; perhaps TRBD1 as D (6 bases). Germline V gene sequence: CDR1 SGHDT, CDR2 YYEEEE. V was cut by 0 bases and J by 12 bases, with 13 bases left in between. This CDR3 spans 12 amino acids. The CDR3 is CASSLVQGLGYF. DNA of the CDR3: TGTGCCAGCAGCTTGGTCCAGGGGCTGGGGTACTTC.

The J gene is TRBJ2-4, the V gene TRBV7-9, with TRBD2 as a possible D gene (6 bases). CDR3 size: 13 residues. Germline V CDR1 and CDR2: SEHNR, FQNEAQ (reference sequence). V dropped 0 bases and J dropped 7 bases, with 7 bases sitting between them. The CDR3 DNA reads TGTGCCAGCAGCTTAGCGGAGGGGAACATTCAGTACTTC. Protein sequence: CASSLAEGNIQYF.